This TCR beta chain appears in the sequencing data of a study of Ad26.COV2.S vaccination and SARS-CoV-2 variants. This CDR3 has 18 residues. CDR1 is SGHTS, CDR2 YDEGEE, per germline. V dropped 4 bases and J dropped 0 bases, with 20 bases sitting between them. Some clones are missing from TCRdb's copy, which holds only in-frame ones; the method was immunoSEQ multiplex PCR. The sample has approximately 410,000 clones; around 93% are singletons. Treatment noted: over 15 received Ad26.COV2.S at low or high dose, single or two shots; about 5 received placebo; per-sample allocation not given. At day 63 after the first vaccine or placebo injection, samples were drawn.

The receptor's source is a person between 18 and 65 years old who received the Ad26.COV2.S COVID-19 vaccine or a placebo. V gene TRBV5-8 combines with J gene TRBJ1-3; D possibly corresponds to TRBD1 (6 bases). Sequenced material: peripheral blood, taken in a trial of Ad26.COV2.S vaccine versus placebo. The CDR3 region is CASSLAGSGQPSGNTIYF. The CDR3 DNA reads as TGTGCCAGCAGCCTGGCGGGGTCCGGACAGCCCTCTGGAAACACCATATATTTT.